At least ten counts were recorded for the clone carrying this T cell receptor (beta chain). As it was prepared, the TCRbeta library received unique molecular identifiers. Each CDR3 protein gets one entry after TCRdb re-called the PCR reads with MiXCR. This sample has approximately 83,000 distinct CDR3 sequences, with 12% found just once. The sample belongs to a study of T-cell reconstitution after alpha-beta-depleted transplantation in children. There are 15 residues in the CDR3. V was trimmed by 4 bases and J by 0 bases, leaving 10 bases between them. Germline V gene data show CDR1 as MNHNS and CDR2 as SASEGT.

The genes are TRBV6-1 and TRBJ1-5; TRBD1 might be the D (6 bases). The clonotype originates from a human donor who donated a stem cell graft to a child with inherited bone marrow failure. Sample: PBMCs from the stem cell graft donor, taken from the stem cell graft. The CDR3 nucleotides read TGTGCCAGCAGTGGACAGGTCGATAGCAATCAGCCCCAGCATTTT. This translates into CASSGQVDSNQPQHF.